Here is one T cell receptor (beta chain) with its context. Its antigen is still unknown. These data are taken from a study of T cells in Graves' hyperthyroidism and ophthalmopathy. V shed 2 bases and J 7 bases; nucleotides not matched to a gene: 8. The length of the CDR3 is 16 residues. Per germline, CDR1 SGHTA and CDR2 FQGTGA. The PBMCs were sourced from fresh peripheral blood (around 10 ml). Study results and caveats: Blood shared most expanded thyroid clonotypes above 0.001. A 13 V-J signature model discriminated ophthalmopathy versus stable hyperthyroidism.

Amplification of TCR beta CDR3 regions used RNA as the template. In the first-round RT-PCR of the TCR CDR3, the HTBI primer set was used. TCRdb ran MiXCR on the multiplex PCR reads and lists one entry per CDR3 protein. Altogether about 34,000 distinct CDR3 sequences are present, 45% to 55% being singletons, with the ten largest covering 25%. This chain uses TRBV7-3 with TRBJ2-1, with 10 bases aligning to TRBD2. Sequencing was done on a sample of blood. The sequence was obtained from a woman in her thirties or forties with Graves' ophthalmopathy. As DNA, the CDR3 is TGTGCCAGCAGCTTACATCCTAGCGGGAGAGCGAATGAGCAGTTCTTC. It encodes CASSLHPSGRANEQFF.